The 14 T cell receptor beta chains listed next were all sequenced from one sample in a study of blood T cell repertoires in COVID-19. Clones were sequenced by immunoSEQ multiplex PCR, and TCRdb holds only the in-frame ones, with some missing. Seen here are some 250,000 clones, approximately 86% observed once, and the top ten hold roughly 7%. The specimen was peripheral blood. The receptors stem from a man in his sixties who had recovered from COVID-19.

This clone turned up a few times. The V and J genes are TRBV5-6 and TRBJ1-3; a possible D gene is TRBD1 (6 bases). The CDR3 runs 17 residues. The germline V gene has CDR1 SGHDT and CDR2 YYEEEE. V lost 2 bases, J lost 2 bases, and 17 bases lay in between. CDR3 amino acids: CASSFFEGGSPGNTIYF. CDR3 in DNA: TGTGCCAGCAGCTTTTTTGAAGGGGGTTCGCCTGGAAACACCATATATTTT.

V usage is TRBV7-8 and J usage is TRBJ1-1, with 7 positions matching TRBD1. This CDR3 is 17 amino acids long. Trimming took 1 base from V and 4 from J; bases not matched to a gene: 12. CDR1 SGHVS and CDR2 FQNEAQ come from the germline V gene. The CDR3 region has the DNA TGTGCCAGCAGCTTAGGCCAGGGGGTTTGGAAAGGCACTGAAGCTTTCTTT. Translating it yields CASSLGQGVWKGTEAFF.

The J gene is TRBJ1-3, the V gene TRBV9; no firm D call. Germline V CDR1 and CDR2: SGDLS, YYNGEE. Trimming left V 4 bases short and J 0 bases short, with 14 bases between. The length of the CDR3 is 16 residues. CDR3 loop: CASSSKGGYSGNTIYF. The CDR3 bases are TGTGCCAGCAGCTCCAAGGGCGGGTACTCTGGAAACACCATATATTTT.

The chain carries TRBV27 and TRBJ2-1, with D possibly matching TRBD1 (5 bases). CDR1 is MNHEY, CDR2 SMNVEV, per germline (reference sequence). Trimming left V 5 bases short and J 6 bases short, with 14 bases between. This CDR3 has 14 amino acids. The CDR3 DNA follows: TGTGCCAGCAGTCTCTCAGGGAAGCCCAATGAGCAGTTCTTC. It is translated as CASSLSGKPNEQFF.

V and J are TRBV11-2 and TRBJ2-3; D is perhaps TRBD1 (7 bases). The V end lost 3 bases, the J end lost 5 bases, and 18 bases lay between the germline ends. This CDR3 comprises 16 residues. The germline V gene has CDR1 SGHAT and CDR2 FQNNGV. The CDR3: CASSFGGTAARDTQYF. CDR3 coding DNA: TGTGCCAGCAGCTTCGGAGGGACAGCGGCCAGAGATACGCAGTATTTT.

The V call is TRBV7-9, the J call TRBJ1-3; D not resolved. The CDR3 length is 14 residues. In germline, CDR1 is SEHNR, CDR2 FQNEAQ (reference sequence). V was cut by 5 bases and J by 0 bases, with 8 bases left in between. The DNA of the CDR3 is TGTGCCAGCAGCCCTTCGAGCTCTGGAAACACCATATATTTT. Residues: CASSPSSSGNTIYF.

This chain connects TRBV5-6 to TRBJ2-7; weak D call: TRBD1 (6 bases). Germline-derived CDR1 and CDR2 are SGHDT and YYEEEE. CDR3 length: 15 amino acids. Trimming took off 3 bases at V and 2 bases at J, with 15 bases between the two ends. The CDR3 DNA is TGTGCCAGCAGCTCTAGGACAGCTCTAGCCTACGAGCAGTACGTC. This gives the protein CASSSRTALAYEQYV.

The chain carries TRBV7-9 and TRBJ2-3, with 7 bases that match TRBD2. The CDR3 sequence is 18 residues long. V gave up 5 bases and J gave up 5 bases; unmatched junction bases: 19. Germline CDR1 is SEHNR and CDR2 is FQNEAQ (reference sequence). The CDR3 DNA is TGTGCCAGCAGCCTACCCCCAGAACTCGGCGGGGGTAGAGATACGCAGTATTTT. Amino acid sequence: CASSLPPELGGGRDTQYF. Together with reference TRBV7-9 and TRBJ2-3, the CDR3 gives the full variable domain: DTGVSQNPRHKITKRGQNVTFRCDPISEHNRLYWYRQTLGQGPEFLTYFQNEAQLEKSRLLSDRFSAERPKGSFSTLEIQRTEQGDSAMYLCASSLPPELGGGRDTQYFGPGTRLTVL.

The chain uses TRBV6-5 and TRBJ1-1; D is unclear. Trimming pared 6 bases from V and 8 bases from J, leaving 10 bases between. The CDR3 is 11 amino acids. In germline, CDR1 is MNHEY, CDR2 SVGAGI. CDR3 amino acids: CASSRRGEAFF. The CDR3 bases are TGTGCCAGCAGCCGCCGGGGAGAAGCTTTCTTT.

J is TRBJ2-5 and V is TRBV7-9; 7 bases are shared with TRBD1. V gave up 5 bases and J gave up 2 bases; unmatched junction bases: 2. The CDR3 covers 13 residues. Germline V CDR1 and CDR2: SEHNR, FQNEAQ (reference sequence). The CDR3 here is CASSRRGQETQYF. As DNA, the CDR3 is TGTGCCAGCAGCCGCAGGGGGCAAGAGACCCAGTACTTC.

The rearrangement joins TRBV27 to TRBJ1-1, with 11 bases identical to TRBD1. Per germline, CDR1 MNHEY and CDR2 SMNVEV (reference sequence). The V and J ends lost 2 bases and 2 bases, in that order; junction bases with no gene match: 1. The CDR3 is 15 residues long. CDR3 DNA: TGTGCCAGCAGTTTAGGGACAGGGGGTAACACTGAAGCTTTCTTT. It encodes CASSLGTGGNTEAFF.

The chain carries TRBV20-1 and TRBJ1-6, with D possibly being TRBD1 (5 bases). V was shortened by 3 bases and J by 10 bases, with 10 bases between the two germline ends. Germline V CDR1 and CDR2: DFQATT, SNEGSKA (reference sequence). The CDR3 has 12 residues. CDR3 protein: CSASIGHSPLHF. CDR3 DNA sequence: TGCAGTGCTAGTATTGGACACTCACCCCTCCACTTT.

V usage is TRBV18 and J usage is TRBJ1-2; no definite D call. V lost 7 bases and J lost 6, with 18 bases in between. CDR3 length: 14 amino acids. The germline V gene has CDR1 KGHSH and CDR2 LQKENI. DNA for the CDR3: TGTGCCAGCTTCAACGGGTGGCAGACTGATGGCTACACCTTC. It is translated as CASFNGWQTDGYTF.

The gene calls are TRBV3-1 (or the pseudogene TRBV3-2) and TRBJ2-4; D is possibly TRBD1 (6 bases). Germline loops: CDR1 LGHDT, CDR2 YNNKEL (reference sequence). The CDR3 is made up of 14 amino acids. V was cut by 4 bases and J by 2 bases, with 9 bases left in between. This CDR3 is CASSLQGSKNIQYF. The CDR3 DNA reads TGTGCCAGCAGCCTACAGGGATCCAAAAACATTCAGTACTTC.